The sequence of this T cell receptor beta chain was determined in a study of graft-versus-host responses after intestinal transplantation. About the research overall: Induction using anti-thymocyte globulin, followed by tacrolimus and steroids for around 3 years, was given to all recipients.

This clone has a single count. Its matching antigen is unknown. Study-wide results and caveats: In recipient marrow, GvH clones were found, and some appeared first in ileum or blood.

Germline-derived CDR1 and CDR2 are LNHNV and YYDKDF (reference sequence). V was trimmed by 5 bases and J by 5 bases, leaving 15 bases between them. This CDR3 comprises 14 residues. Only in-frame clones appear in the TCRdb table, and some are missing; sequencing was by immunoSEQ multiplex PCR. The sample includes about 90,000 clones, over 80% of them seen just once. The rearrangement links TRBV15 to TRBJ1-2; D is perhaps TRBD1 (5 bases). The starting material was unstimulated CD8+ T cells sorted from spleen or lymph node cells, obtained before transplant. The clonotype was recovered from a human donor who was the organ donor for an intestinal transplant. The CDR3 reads CATSPVRGAYGYTF. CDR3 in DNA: TGTGCCACCAGCCCCGTGCGGGGCGCATATGGCTACACCTTC.